This T cell receptor beta chain comes out of a study of T cell responses to AZD1222 COVID-19 vaccine. Study-wide points: Spike-specific TCRs gained breadth and depth after people received two AZD1222 doses. Clonal diversity may have been underestimated, and the donors were mostly white British, with more females than males. Every sample of the repertoires postdated the peak T cell response. Only a handful of individuals given AZD1222 were seropositive at baseline.

Note on this clone: Its antigen is unidentified.

Clones were sequenced by immunoSEQ multiplex PCR, and TCRdb holds only the in-frame ones, with some missing. The data show under 120,000 clones, under 95% seen once. The sequences come from peripheral blood, collected on day 0 of AZD1222 vaccination. The receptor was isolated from an adult in good health.

The CDR3 nucleotides read TGTGCCAGCAGCGCCGGACAGGGAATGAACACTGAAGCTTTCTTT. It codes for CASSAGQGMNTEAFF. The J gene is TRBJ1-1, the V gene TRBV9, with 8 bases identical to TRBD1. The trim removed 3 bases at V and 0 bases at J, leaving 4 bases unmatched. Germline V gene sequence: CDR1 SGDLS, CDR2 YYNGEE. CDR3 length: 15 residues.